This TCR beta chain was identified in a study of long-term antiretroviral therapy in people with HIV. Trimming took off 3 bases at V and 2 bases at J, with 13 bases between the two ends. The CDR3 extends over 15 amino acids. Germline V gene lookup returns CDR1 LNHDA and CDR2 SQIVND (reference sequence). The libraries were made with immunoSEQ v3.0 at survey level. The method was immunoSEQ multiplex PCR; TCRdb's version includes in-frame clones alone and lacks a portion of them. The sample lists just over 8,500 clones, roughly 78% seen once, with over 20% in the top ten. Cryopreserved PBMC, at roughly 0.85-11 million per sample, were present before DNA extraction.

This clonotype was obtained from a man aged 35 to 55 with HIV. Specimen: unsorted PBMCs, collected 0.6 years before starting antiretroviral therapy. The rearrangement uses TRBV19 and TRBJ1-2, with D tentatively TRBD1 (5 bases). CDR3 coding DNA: TGTGCCAGTAGTATTAAGGCAGGGCTGAACTATGGCTACACCTTC. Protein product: CASSIKAGLNYGYTF.